One sample yielded the 18 T cell receptor beta chains listed below, sequenced in a study of OX40 agonist ivuxolimab in advanced cancers. Sequencing used immunoSEQ multiplex PCR; TCRdb keeps in-frame clones, though not all of them. The sample lists more than 70,000 clones; more than 75% were seen once. The specimen comprised CD4+ or CD8+ T cells sorted from blood, sampled in a trial of the OX40 agonist ivuxolimab. These receptors originate from an adult with an advanced solid tumor such as melanoma, head and neck, liver or kidney cancer.

The V call is TRBV6-4, the J call TRBJ2-1; 10 bases match TRBD1. The CDR3 totals 15 residues. CDR1 and CDR2 from the germline V gene are MRHNA and SNTAGT. J was trimmed by 9 bases and V by 0 bases; bases with no gene match: 5. The chain's CDR3 is CASSDSPGQGIEQFF. Written as DNA, the CDR3 is TGTGCCAGCAGTGACTCTCCGGGACAGGGGATTGAGCAGTTCTTC.

CDR3 loop: CASSDPRDRETTNEKLFF. The CDR3 bases are TGTGCCAGCAGTGACCCCCGGGACAGGGAAACAACTAATGAAAAACTGTTTTTT. The J gene is TRBJ1-4, the V gene TRBV6-4; 9 bases are a match to TRBD1. Germline assignment: CDR1 MRHNA and CDR2 SNTAGT. V dropped 2 bases and J dropped 0; count of bases not matched to a gene: 7. CDR3 length: 18 amino acids.

The V gene is TRBV4-3, the J gene TRBJ1-2; D is uncertain. CDR1 and CDR2 from the germline V gene are LGHNA and YSLEER. The germline V and J ends were trimmed by 0 bases and 2 bases, with 7 bases remaining between them. The length of the CDR3 is 14 residues. The CDR3 region has the DNA TGCGCCAGCAGCCAAGACCCACGCAACTATGGCTACACCTTC. It encodes CASSQDPRNYGYTF.

The J gene is TRBJ1-2, the V gene TRBV10-3; D remains ambiguous. The V gene lost 9 bases and the J gene lost 0 bases, with 17 bases spanning the gap. The CDR3 totals 15 residues. Germline lookup yields CDR1 ENHRY and CDR2 SYGVKD. The CDR3 DNA reads TGTGCCATTGCTTCCACCCTACTAGCTAACTATGGCTACACCTTC. Translation gives CAIASTLLANYGYTF.

CDR3 loop: CASSLVGVRSYNEQFF. CDR3 nucleotides: TGCGCCAGCAGCTTGGTTGGGGTCCGGTCCTACAATGAGCAGTTCTTC. This chain joins TRBV5-1 and TRBJ2-1, with D uncertain. The CDR3 has 16 amino acids. The germline V and J ends were trimmed by 0 bases and 1 base, with 11 bases remaining between them. Germline CDR1 and CDR2: SGHRS and YFSETQ. Supplemented by reference TRBV5-1 and TRBJ2-1, the full variable domain reads KAGVTQTPRYLIKTRGQQVTLSCSPISGHRSVSWYQQTPGQGLQFLFEYFSETQRNKGNFPGRFSGRQFSNSRSEMNVSTLELGDSALYLCASSLVGVRSYNEQFFGPGTRLTVL.

V gene TRBV5-1 combines with J gene TRBJ2-7, with D tentatively TRBD2 (5 bases). V lost 5 bases and J lost 3, with 12 bases in between. CDR3 size: 13 residues. Germline V lookup: CDR1 SGHRS, CDR2 YFSETQ. The CDR3 sequence is CASRPDGVYEQYF. The CDR3 DNA sequence: TGCGCCAGCAGACCCGACGGGGTCTACGAGCAGTACTTC.

This chain connects TRBV28 to TRBJ1-4; TRBD1 might be the D (5 bases). There are 13 residues in the CDR3. Germline V gene sequence: CDR1 MDHEN, CDR2 SYDVKM. With 11 bases removed from V and 6 bases from J, the gap between germline ends came to 16 bases. The CDR3 nucleotides are TGTGCCGGCCACGGGACGGTGGATGAAAAACTGTTTTTT. Translated: CAGHGTVDEKLFF.

This chain links TRBV5-1 with TRBJ2-5, with 11 bases lining up with TRBD2. The V and J ends lost 4 bases and 2 bases, in that order; junction bases with no gene match: 4. The germline CDR1 and CDR2 sequences are SGHRS and YFSETQ. CDR3 length equals 15 residues. The CDR3 is CASSAWTSGQETQYF. As DNA, the CDR3 is TGCGCCAGCAGCGCCTGGACTAGCGGGCAAGAGACCCAGTACTTC.

This chain connects TRBV11-1 to TRBJ1-3; the D gene is possibly TRBD1 (6 bases). V was cut by 5 bases and J by 0 bases, with 14 bases left in between. CDR1 and CDR2 (germline): SGHAT, FQDESV (reference sequence). The length of the CDR3 is 16 residues. In DNA, the CDR3 is TGTGCCAGCAGCAGTTCGGACAGCATCTCTGGAAACACCATATATTTT. Translating gives CASSSSDSISGNTIYF. The full variable domain, with the rest looked up from reference TRBV11-1 and TRBJ1-3, is EAEVAQSPRYKITEKSQAVAFWCDPISGHATLYWYRQILGQGPELLVQFQDESVVDDSQLPKDRFSAERLKGVDSTLKIQPAELGDSAMYLCASSSSDSISGNTIYFGEGSWLTVV.

The rearrangement uses TRBV6-1 and TRBJ1-2; unclear D gene. V lost 8 bases and J 2 bases, leaving 6 bases between the germline ends. This CDR3 spans 11 amino acids. Germline CDR1 is MNHNS and CDR2 is SASEGT. The chain's CDR3 is CASRRNYGYTF. CDR3 in DNA: TGTGCCAGCCGAAGGAACTATGGCTACACCTTC.

The DNA for the CDR3 is TGTGCCAGCAGCGTAGGGGGGACAGGGAGTGGCGAGCAGTACTTC. Amino acids: CASSVGGTGSGEQYF. The chain links TRBV9 to TRBJ2-7, with 9 bases identical to TRBD1. Germline CDR1 SGDLS, CDR2 YYNGEE. The CDR3 is 15 amino acids. V gave up 0 bases and J gave up 6 bases; unmatched junction bases: 7.

This chain connects TRBV14 to TRBJ2-1; TRBD2 matches 10 bases. The CDR3 is made up of 17 amino acids. The junction had 13 bases not matched to a gene; V was cut back by 2 bases and J by 9 bases. Germline CDR1 and CDR2: SGHDN and FVKESK. CDR3 region: CASSQWGLAGVGIEQFF. The DNA of the CDR3 is TGTGCCAGCAGCCAATGGGGGCTAGCGGGAGTAGGCATTGAGCAGTTCTTC.

This clone occurred a few times. V usage is TRBV6-5 and J usage is TRBJ1-6; D gene unclear. This CDR3 region has 15 residues. CDR1 and CDR2 from the germline V gene are MNHEY and SVGAGI. Trimming removed 2 bases at V and 10 bases at J, with 15 bases between. As DNA, the CDR3 is TGTGCCAGCAGTTACAGTACCTACACCGACTCACCCCTCCACTTT. Translation: CASSYSTYTDSPLHF.

The chain carries TRBV18 and TRBJ2-1; the D is unclear. Trimming took 0 bases from V and 7 from J, leaving 19 bases between them. CDR1 and CDR2 from the germline V gene are KGHSH and LQKENI. This CDR3 comprises 17 residues. This chain's CDR3 is CASSPPVDTPAHNEQFF. The CDR3 DNA reads as TGTGCCAGCTCACCACCGGTTGACACGCCCGCCCATAATGAGCAGTTCTTC.

This chain joins TRBV7-8 and TRBJ1-2; the D is unclear. The CDR3 loop spans 13 amino acids. CDR1 is SGHVS and CDR2 is FQNEAQ in the germline V gene. V dropped 5 bases and J dropped 4 bases, with 11 bases sitting between them. The CDR3 nucleotides are TGTGCCAGCAGCCCGTCGAAAGCCTATGGCTACACCTTC. It translates to CASSPSKAYGYTF.

The chain joins TRBV7-2 to TRBJ2-6, with 7 nucleotides matching TRBD2. Germline V gene lookup returns CDR1 SGHTA and CDR2 FQGNSA. This CDR3 is built from 17 residues. Losses at the gene ends were 5 bases for V and 3 bases for J; bases not matched to a gene: 10. The CDR3 loop is CASSPQTGGVGANVLTF. The CDR3 nucleotides are TGTGCCAGCAGCCCCCAAACGGGGGGTGTTGGGGCCAACGTCCTGACTTTC.

This chain connects TRBV6-5 to TRBJ2-1, with TRBD1 as a possible D gene (7 bases). Trimming left V 2 bases short and J 4 bases short, with 12 bases between. The CDR3 sequence is 15 residues long. The germline V gene encodes CDR1 MNHEY and CDR2 SVGAGI. CDR3 DNA: TGTGCCAGCAGTTACGAGGGGGCGGGGTACAATGAGCAGTTCTTC. Protein sequence: CASSYEGAGYNEQFF.

The V gene is TRBV5-1, the J gene TRBJ2-3; D gene unclear. This CDR3 has 14 amino acids. Germline CDR1 SGHRS, CDR2 YFSETQ. The germline V and J ends were trimmed by 3 bases and 0 bases, with 8 bases remaining between them. The CDR3 spells CASSWMDSTDTQYF. The DNA of the CDR3 is TGCGCCAGCAGCTGGATGGACAGCACAGATACGCAGTATTTT.